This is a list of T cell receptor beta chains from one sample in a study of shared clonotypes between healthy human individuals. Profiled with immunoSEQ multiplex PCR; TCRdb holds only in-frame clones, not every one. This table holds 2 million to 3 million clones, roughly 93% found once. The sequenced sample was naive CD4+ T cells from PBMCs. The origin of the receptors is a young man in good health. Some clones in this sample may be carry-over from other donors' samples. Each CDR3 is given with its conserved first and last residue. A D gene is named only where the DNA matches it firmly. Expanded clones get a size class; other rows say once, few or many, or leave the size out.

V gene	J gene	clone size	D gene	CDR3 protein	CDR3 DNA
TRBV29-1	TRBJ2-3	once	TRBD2	CSVVSSGTDTQYF	TGCAGCGTTGTTTCTAGCGGGACAGATACGCAGTATTTT
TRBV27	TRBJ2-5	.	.	CASSLKGGAGGETQYF	TGTGCCAGCAGTTTAAAAGGAGGGGCCGGGGGAGAGACCCAGTACTTC
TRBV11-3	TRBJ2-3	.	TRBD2	CASSLAGGLWGDTQYF	TGTGCCAGCAGTCTAGCGGGAGGCCTGTGGGGAGATACGCAGTATTTT
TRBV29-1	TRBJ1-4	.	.	CSVGDTPNEKLFF	TGCAGCGTTGGGGACACACCAAATGAAAAACTGTTTTTT
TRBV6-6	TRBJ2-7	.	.	CATSTETYEQYF	TGTGCCACCTCTACAGAGACCTACGAGCAGTACTTC
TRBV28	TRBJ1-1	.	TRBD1	CASSSPGTGNTEAFF	TGTGCCAGCAGCTCACCCGGGACAGGGAACACTGAAGCTTTCTTT
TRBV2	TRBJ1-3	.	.	CASSERSTIYF	TGTGCCAGCAGTGAGAGGAGCACCATATATTTT
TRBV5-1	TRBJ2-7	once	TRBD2	CASRLNGGRAYEQYF	TGCGCCAGCAGGCTGAACGGGGGGAGGGCCTACGAGCAGTACTTC
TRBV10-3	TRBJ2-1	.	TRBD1	CAISESGQGSNEQFF	TGTGCCATCAGTGAGTCGGGACAGGGTTCCAATGAGCAGTTCTTC
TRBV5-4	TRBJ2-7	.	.	CASSPRSGPYEQYF	TGTGCCAGCAGCCCCCGTAGCGGCCCCTACGAGCAGTACTTC
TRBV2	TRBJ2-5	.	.	CASSEDYQETQYF	TGTGCCAGCAGTGAAGACTACCAGGAGACCCAGTACTTC
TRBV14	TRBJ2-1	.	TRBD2	CASSDSSGSYEQFF	TGTGCCAGCAGCGATAGTAGCGGGAGTTATGAGCAGTTCTTC
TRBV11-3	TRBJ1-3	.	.	CASSWVFPHTIYF	TGTGCCAGCAGCTGGGTCTTTCCTCACACCATATATTTT
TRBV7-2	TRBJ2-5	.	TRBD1	CASRWTGQGETQYF	TGTGCCAGCAGGTGGACGGGACAGGGAGAGACCCAGTACTTC
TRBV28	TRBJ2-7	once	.	CASSTAGSYEQYF	TGTGCCAGCTCCACCGCGGGTTCCTACGAGCAGTACTTC
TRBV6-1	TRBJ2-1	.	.	CASSDLAAGSYNEQFF	TGTGCCAGCAGTGATTTAGCGGCCGGTTCCTACAATGAGCAGTTCTTC
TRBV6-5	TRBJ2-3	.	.	CASRAGATDTQYF	TGTGCCAGCAGGGCAGGGGCCACAGATACGCAGTATTTT
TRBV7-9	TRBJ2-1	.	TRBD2	CASGAGGNYNEQFF	TGTGCCAGTGGAGCGGGAGGGAACTACAATGAGCAGTTCTTC
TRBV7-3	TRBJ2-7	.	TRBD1	CASRSGTGYSYEQYF	TGTGCCAGCAGGTCCGGGACAGGCTACTCCTACGAGCAGTACTTC
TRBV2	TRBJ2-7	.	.	CASTLEVGSYEQYF	TGTGCCAGCACCCTAGAAGTGGGGTCCTACGAGCAGTACTTC
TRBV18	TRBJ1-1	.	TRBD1	CASSRTGGLGDTEAFF	TGTGCCAGCTCACGGACAGGGGGCTTGGGGGACACTGAAGCTTTCTTT
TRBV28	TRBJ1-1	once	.	CAATRGTNTEAFF	TGTGCCGCGACCAGGGGCACGAACACTGAAGCTTTCTTT
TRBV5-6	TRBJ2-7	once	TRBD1	CASSLGQGADYEQYF	TGTGCCAGCAGCTTGGGACAGGGGGCGGACTACGAGCAGTACTTC
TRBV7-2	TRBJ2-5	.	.	CASSRIVFETQYF	TGTGCCAGCAGCCGTATAGTCTTCGAGACCCAGTACTTC
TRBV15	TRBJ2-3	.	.	CATSFRGARPDTQYF	TGTGCCACCAGCTTCCGGGGGGCCCGGCCAGATACGCAGTATTTT
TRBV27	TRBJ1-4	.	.	CASSSPETGEPLTDSTNEKLFF	TGTGCCAGCAGCTCTCCCGAAACTGGAGAGCCGTTAACCGATTCAACTAATGAAAAACTGTTTTTT
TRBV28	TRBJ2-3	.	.	CASSEVDTQYF	TGTGCCAGCAGTGAGGTAGATACGCAGTATTTT
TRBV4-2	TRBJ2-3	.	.	CASSRGTFTDTQYF	TGTGCCAGCAGCCGGGGGACATTCACAGATACGCAGTATTTT
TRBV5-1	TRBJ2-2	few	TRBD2	CASSLEGRGGTGELFF	TGCGCCAGCAGCTTGGAGGGGAGGGGCGGCACCGGGGAGCTGTTTTTT
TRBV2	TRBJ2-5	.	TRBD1	CASSEQGAPGETQYF	TGTGCCAGCAGTGAACAGGGGGCCCCCGGGGAGACCCAGTACTTC
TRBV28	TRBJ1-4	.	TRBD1	CASRAPPGTGSEKLFF	TGTGCCAGCAGGGCCCCCCCCGGGACAGGGTCAGAAAAACTGTTTTTT
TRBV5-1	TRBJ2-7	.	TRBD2	CASSLWAGGAYEQYF	TGCGCCAGCAGCTTGTGGGCGGGAGGGGCCTACGAGCAGTACTTC
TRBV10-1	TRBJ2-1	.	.	CASRAGSNNEQFF	TGCGCCAGCAGAGCCGGGAGTAACAATGAGCAGTTCTTC
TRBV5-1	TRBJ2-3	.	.	CASSEPRTASTDTQYF	TGCGCCAGCAGCGAACCGCGGACGGCGAGCACAGATACGCAGTATTTT
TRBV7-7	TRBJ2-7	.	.	CASSLDLSSYEQYF	TGTGCCAGCAGCTTAGACCTGAGCTCCTACGAGCAGTACTTC
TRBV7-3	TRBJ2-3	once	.	CASSPSTTDTQYF	TGTGCCAGCAGCCCCTCGACAACAGATACGCAGTATTTT
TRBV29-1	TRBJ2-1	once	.	CSVGRRLYNEQFF	TGCAGCGTTGGGCGGAGACTATACAATGAGCAGTTCTTC
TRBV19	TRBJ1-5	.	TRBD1	CASTQDRGFQPQHF	TGTGCCAGTACCCAGGACAGGGGCTTTCAGCCCCAGCATTTT
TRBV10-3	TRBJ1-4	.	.	CAISERGRGEKLFF	TGTGCCATCAGTGAGCGAGGAAGGGGAGAAAAACTGTTTTTT
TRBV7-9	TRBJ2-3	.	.	CASSPRGRERGDTQYF	TGTGCCAGCAGCCCAAGGGGGCGGGAGAGGGGAGATACGCAGTATTTT
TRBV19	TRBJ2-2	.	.	CASRVTGSGGAGELFF	TGTGCCAGTAGAGTAACGGGGAGTGGTGGGGCCGGGGAGCTGTTTTTT
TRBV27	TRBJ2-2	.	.	CASTLGGPPRGTGELFF	TGTGCCAGCACCCTCGGGGGGCCGCCCCGGGGCACCGGGGAGCTGTTTTTT
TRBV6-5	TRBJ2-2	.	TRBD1	CASSVTGVGTGELFF	TGTGCCAGCAGCGTAACAGGGGTTGGGACCGGGGAGCTGTTTTTT
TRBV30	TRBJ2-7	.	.	CAWSYGTGEVEYF	TGTGCCTGGAGTTATGGCACTGGGGAGGTGGAGTACTTC
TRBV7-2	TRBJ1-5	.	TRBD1	CASSLVSGRGTGANQPQHF	TGTGCCAGCAGCTTAGTGTCTGGGCGAGGGACAGGCGCTAATCAGCCCCAGCATTTT
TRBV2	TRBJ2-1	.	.	CASSEWRVSYNEQFF	TGTGCCAGCAGTGAATGGCGGGTGTCCTACAATGAGCAGTTCTTC
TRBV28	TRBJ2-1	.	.	CASSSLLHEQFF	TGTGCCAGCAGTTCCCTCTTACATGAGCAGTTCTTC
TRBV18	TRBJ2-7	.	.	CASSPGPNAYEQYF	TGTGCCAGCTCACCAGGACCCAACGCCTACGAGCAGTACTTC
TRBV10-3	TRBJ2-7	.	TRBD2	CAISEREGPPYEQYF	TGTGCCATCAGTGAGCGGGAGGGCCCTCCCTACGAGCAGTACTTC
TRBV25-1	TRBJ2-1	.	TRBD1	CASSPGLWDRGGYNEQFF	TGTGCCAGCAGTCCGGGCCTTTGGGACAGGGGGGGGTACAATGAGCAGTTCTTC
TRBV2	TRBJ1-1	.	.	CASSDRQGAVNTEAFF	TGTGCCAGCAGTGACAGGCAGGGCGCGGTGAACACTGAAGCTTTCTTT
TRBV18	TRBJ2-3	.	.	CASSPADTDTQYF	TGTGCCAGCTCACCGGCAGACACAGATACGCAGTATTTT
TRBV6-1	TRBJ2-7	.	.	CASSLRDNEQYF	TGTGCCAGCTCCCTAAGAGATAACGAGCAGTACTTC
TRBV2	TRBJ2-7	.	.	CASRRTGSSYEQYF	TGTGCCAGCAGGCGGACGGGGAGCTCCTACGAGCAGTACTTC
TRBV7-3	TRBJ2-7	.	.	CASSLSGQGRFAYEQYF	TGTGCCAGCAGCTTAAGTGGTCAGGGCCGCTTCGCCTACGAGCAGTACTTC
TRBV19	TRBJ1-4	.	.	CASSAPRRDQQEKLFF	TGTGCCAGTAGTGCCCCTCGGCGGGACCAACAAGAAAAACTGTTTTTT
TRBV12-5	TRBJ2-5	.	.	CASGFSHTETQYF	TGTGCTAGTGGTTTTTCGCACACGGAGACCCAGTACTTC